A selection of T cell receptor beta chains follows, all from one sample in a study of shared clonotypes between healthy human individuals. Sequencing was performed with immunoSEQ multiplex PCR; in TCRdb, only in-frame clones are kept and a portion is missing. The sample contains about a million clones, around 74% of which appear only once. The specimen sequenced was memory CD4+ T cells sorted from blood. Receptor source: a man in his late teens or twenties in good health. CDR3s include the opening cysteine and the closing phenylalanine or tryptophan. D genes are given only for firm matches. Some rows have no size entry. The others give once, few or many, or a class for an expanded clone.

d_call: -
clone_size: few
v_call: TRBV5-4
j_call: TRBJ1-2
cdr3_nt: TGTGCCAGCAGCCCCGACAGATATTATGGCTACACCTTC
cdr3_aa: CASSPDRYYGYTF

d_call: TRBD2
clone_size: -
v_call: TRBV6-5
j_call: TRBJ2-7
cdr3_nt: TGTGCCAGCAGTTACTCGGGGGGGACCCTTAACTACGAGCAGTACTTC
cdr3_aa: CASSYSGGTLNYEQYF

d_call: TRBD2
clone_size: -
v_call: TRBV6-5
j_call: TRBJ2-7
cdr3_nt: TGTGCCAGCAGGACGACTAGCCTTCGATACTACGAGCAGTACTTC
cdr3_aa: CASRTTSLRYYEQYF

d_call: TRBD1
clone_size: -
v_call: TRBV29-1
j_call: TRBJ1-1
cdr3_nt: TGCAGCGGAAGACAGGGGAACACTGAAGCTTTCTTT
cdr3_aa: CSGRQGNTEAFF

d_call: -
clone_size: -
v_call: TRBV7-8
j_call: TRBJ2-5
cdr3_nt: TGTGCCAGCAGCTTAGTTCCGGCGTCCCAAGAGACCCAGTACTTC
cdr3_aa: CASSLVPASQETQYF

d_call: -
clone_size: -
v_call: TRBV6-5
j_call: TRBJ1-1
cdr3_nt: TGTGCCAGCAGTTACGGGCGGAACACTGAAGCTTTCTTT
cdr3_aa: CASSYGRNTEAFF

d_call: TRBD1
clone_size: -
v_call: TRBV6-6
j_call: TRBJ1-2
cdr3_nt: TGTGCCAGCAGTACCCGGGACAGGGGGTATGGCTACACCTTC
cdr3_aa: CASSTRDRGYGYTF

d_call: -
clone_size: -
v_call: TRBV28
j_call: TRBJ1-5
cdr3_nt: TGTGCCAGCACCCGGGGCTCTAGCAATCAGCCCCAGCATTTT
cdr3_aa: CASTRGSSNQPQHF

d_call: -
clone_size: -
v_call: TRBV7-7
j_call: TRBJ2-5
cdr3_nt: TGTGCTAGCAGCTCCGGACCAATCCAAGAGACCCAGTACTTC
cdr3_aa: CASSSGPIQETQYF

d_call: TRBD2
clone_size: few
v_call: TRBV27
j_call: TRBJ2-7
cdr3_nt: TGTGCCAGCAGTTGGGGGGGGAACTACGAGCAGTACTTC
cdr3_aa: CASSWGGNYEQYF

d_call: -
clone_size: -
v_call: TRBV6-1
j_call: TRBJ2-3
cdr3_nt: TGTGCCACAGGAGGGGCGGGGAACACAGATACGCAGTATTTT
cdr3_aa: CATGGAGNTDTQYF

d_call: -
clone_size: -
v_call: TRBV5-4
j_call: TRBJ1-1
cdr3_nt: TGTGCCACCCAACCATCGGGGGCCCACACTGAAGCTTTCTTT
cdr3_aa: CATQPSGAHTEAFF

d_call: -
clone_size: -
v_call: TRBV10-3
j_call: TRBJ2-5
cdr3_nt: TGTGCCATCAGTGACATGGGACGGGAGACCCAGTACTTC
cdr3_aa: CAISDMGRETQYF

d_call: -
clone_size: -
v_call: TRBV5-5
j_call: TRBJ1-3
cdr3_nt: TGTGCCAGCAGCCACGGGTCCACAACCTCTGGAAACACCATATATTTT
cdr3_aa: CASSHGSTTSGNTIYF

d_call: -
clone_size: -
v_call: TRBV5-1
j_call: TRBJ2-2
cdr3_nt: TGCGCCAGCAGCTTCCTCGGACCCGGGGAGCTGTTTTTT
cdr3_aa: CASSFLGPGELFF